This T cell receptor (beta chain) was sequenced for a study of spatial heterogeneity in lung cancer. On the study more broadly: Averaged across combinations, each unique TCR and UMI pairing appeared more than ten times in raw reads, which were uncorrected. General study findings and limits: There were more appearances of ubiquitous expanded tumor TCRs in blood at resection than at follow-up.

A word on this clonotype: As yet, its antigen is unknown.

TCRdb redid the calling of the 5' RACE reads with MiXCR, one entry per CDR3 protein. The sample includes roughly 39,000 distinct CDR3 sequences, 6.5% to 7% of them seen just once. Time point indicated: sample taken at primary tumor resection. Sequencing of whole RNA from tumor, nontumor lung or frozen PBMC involved no sorting. The V end lost 7 bases, the J end lost 4 bases, and 10 bases lay between the germline ends. CDR3 length equals 12 residues. CDR1 SNHLY and CDR2 FYNNEI come from the germline V gene. The sample here was PBMCs, taken at surgery. The chain carries TRBV2 and TRBJ1-1; no definite D call. This sequence originates from a female donor with early-stage non-small cell lung cancer. The DNA of the CDR3 is TGTGCCAGCACCCGCGGACGCACTGAAGCTTTCTTT. Translating gives CASTRGRTEAFF.